The 6 T cell receptor beta chains listed next were all sequenced from one sample in a study of monozygotic twins with inflammatory bowel disease. TCRdb reanalyzed the 5' RACE reads and collapses them to one entry per CDR3 protein, without DNA. This table lists about 160,000 distinct CDR3 sequences. The sample consisted of blood. The receptor set was obtained from a human donor with ulcerative colitis or Crohn's disease, or a healthy co-twin of an affected twin (not recorded which).

The V call is TRBV20-1, the J call TRBJ2-1; as DNA is missing, the TRBD2 call by TCRdb cannot be tested. The CDR3 sequence is 13 residues long. Germline values: CDR1 DFQATT, CDR2 SNEGSKA (reference sequence). The CDR3 spells CSASSPSRPEQFF.

The chain links TRBV4-2 to TRBJ1-4. Per germline, CDR1 LGHNA and CDR2 YNFKEQ. CDR3 length: 15 residues. CDR3 residues: CASSLYPTSGEKLFF.

The rearrangement joins TRBV6-5 to TRBJ1-1. Germline lookup yields CDR1 MNHEY and CDR2 SVGAGI. This CDR3 spans 13 amino acids. The CDR3 sequence is CASSRIWHTEAFF.

J is TRBJ1-6 and V is TRBV20-1; the D call of TRBD1 rests on TCRdb alone, since no DNA is present to check it. Germline V gene sequence: CDR1 DFQATT, CDR2 SNEGSKA (reference sequence). The CDR3 length is 13 residues. CDR3 sequence reads: CSASRDRNSPLHF.

The gene calls are TRBV20-1 and TRBJ1-5; TCRdb returns TRBD1, unconfirmable since there is no DNA. This CDR3 is 14 amino acids long. CDR1 and CDR2 from the germline V gene are DFQATT and SNEGSKA (reference sequence). CDR3 amino acids: CRDSGQGGNQPQHF.

CDR3 residues: CASSFGGRQTQYF. The chain carries TRBV11-2 and TRBJ2-5; TCRdb designates TRBD1, a call that cannot be tested without DNA. The V gene's germline CDR1 is SGHAT and CDR2 FQNNGV. CDR3 length: 13 amino acids.